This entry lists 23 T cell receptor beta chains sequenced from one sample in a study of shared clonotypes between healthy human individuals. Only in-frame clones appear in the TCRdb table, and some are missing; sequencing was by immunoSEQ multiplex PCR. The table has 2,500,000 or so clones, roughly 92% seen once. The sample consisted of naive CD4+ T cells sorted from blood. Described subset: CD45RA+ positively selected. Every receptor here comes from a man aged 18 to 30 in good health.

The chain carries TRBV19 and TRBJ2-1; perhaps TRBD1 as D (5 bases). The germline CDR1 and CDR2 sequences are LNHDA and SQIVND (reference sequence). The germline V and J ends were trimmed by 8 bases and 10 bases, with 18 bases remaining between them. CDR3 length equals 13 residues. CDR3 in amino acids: CASRRADVREQFF. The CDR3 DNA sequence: TGTGCCAGTCGCAGGGCCGATGTAAGAGAGCAGTTCTTC.

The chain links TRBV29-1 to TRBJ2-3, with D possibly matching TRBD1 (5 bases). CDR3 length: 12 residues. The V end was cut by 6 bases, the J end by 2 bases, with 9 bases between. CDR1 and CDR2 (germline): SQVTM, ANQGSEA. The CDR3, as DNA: TGCAGCGTAGCGACAGACACAGATACGCAGTATTTT. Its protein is CSVATDTDTQYF.

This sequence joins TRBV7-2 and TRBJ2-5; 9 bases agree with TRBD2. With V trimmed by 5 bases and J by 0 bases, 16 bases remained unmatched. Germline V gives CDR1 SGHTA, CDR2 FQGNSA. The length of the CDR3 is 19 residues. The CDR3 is CASSPTGTSRRNYQETQYF. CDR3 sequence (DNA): TGTGCCAGCAGCCCTACCGGGACTAGCCGCCGAAACTACCAAGAGACCCAGTACTTC.

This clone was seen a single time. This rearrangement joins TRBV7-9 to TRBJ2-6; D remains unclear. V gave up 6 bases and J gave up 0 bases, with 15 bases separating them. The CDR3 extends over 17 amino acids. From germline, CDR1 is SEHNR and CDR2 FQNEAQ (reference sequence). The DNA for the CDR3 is TGTGCCAGCAGTAGCTGGACGGAAAGCTCTGGGGCCAACGTCCTGACTTTC. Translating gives CASSSWTESSGANVLTF.

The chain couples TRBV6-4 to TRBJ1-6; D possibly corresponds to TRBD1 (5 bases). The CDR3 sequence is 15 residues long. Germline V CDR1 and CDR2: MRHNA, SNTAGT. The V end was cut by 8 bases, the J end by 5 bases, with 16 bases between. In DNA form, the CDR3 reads TGTGCCAGCCCGTTGGGGGGACTGCATAATTCACCCCTCCACTTT. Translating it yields CASPLGGLHNSPLHF.

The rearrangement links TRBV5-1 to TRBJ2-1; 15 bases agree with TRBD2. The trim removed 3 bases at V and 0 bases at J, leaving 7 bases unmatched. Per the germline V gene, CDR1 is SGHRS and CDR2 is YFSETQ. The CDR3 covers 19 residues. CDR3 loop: CASSSGTSGRPGSYNEQFF. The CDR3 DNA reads TGCGCCAGCAGCTCGGGGACTAGCGGGAGGCCGGGCTCCTACAATGAGCAGTTCTTC.

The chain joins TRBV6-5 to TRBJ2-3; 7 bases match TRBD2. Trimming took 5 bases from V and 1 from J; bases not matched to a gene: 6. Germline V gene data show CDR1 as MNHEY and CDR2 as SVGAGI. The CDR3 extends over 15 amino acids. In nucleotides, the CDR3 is TGTGCCAGCAGTGACTACGCGGGGGGCACAGATACGCAGTATTTT. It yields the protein CASSDYAGGTDTQYF.

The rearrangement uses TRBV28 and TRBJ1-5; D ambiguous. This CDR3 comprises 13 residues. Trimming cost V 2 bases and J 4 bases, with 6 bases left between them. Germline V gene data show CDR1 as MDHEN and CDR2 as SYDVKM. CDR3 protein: CASSLRANQPQHF. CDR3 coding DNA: TGTGCCAGCAGTTTAAGGGCAAATCAGCCCCAGCATTTT.

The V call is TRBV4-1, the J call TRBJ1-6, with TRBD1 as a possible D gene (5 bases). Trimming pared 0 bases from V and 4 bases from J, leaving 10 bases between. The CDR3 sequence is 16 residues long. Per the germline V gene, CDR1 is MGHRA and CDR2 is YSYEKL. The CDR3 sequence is CASSQDRRTYNSPLHF. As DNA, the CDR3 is TGCGCCAGCAGCCAAGATCGGAGGACATATAATTCACCCCTCCACTTT.

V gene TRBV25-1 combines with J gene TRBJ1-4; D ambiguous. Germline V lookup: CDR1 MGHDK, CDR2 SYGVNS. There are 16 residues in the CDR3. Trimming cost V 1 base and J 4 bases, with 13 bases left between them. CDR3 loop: CASSESLGRNNEKLFF. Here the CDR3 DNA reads TGTGCCAGCAGTGAATCCCTTGGCAGAAATAATGAAAAACTGTTTTTT.

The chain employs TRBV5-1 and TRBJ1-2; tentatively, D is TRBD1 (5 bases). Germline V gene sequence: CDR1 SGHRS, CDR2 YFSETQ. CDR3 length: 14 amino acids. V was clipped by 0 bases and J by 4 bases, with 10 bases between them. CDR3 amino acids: CASSLGDSLYGYTF. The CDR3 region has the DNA TGCGCCAGCAGCTTGGGAGACAGTCTCTATGGCTACACCTTC.

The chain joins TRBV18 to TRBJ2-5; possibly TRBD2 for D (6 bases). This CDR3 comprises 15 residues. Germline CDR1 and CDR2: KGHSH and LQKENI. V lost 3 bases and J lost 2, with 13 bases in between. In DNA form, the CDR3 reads TGTGCCAGCTCACCGGACTTACGGGGGCAAGAGACCCAGTACTTC. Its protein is CASSPDLRGQETQYF.

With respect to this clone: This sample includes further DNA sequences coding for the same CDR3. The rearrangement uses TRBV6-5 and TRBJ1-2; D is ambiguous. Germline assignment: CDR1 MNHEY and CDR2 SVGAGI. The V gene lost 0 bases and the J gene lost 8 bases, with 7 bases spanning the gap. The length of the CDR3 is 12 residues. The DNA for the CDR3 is TGTGCCAGCAGTTACTCATCGGGGGGCTACACCTTC. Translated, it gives CASSYSSGGYTF.

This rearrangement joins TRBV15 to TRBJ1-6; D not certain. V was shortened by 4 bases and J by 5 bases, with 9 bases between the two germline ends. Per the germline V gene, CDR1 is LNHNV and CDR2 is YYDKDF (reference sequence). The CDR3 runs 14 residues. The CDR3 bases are TGTGCCACCAGCAAGGGATTTGATAATTCACCCCTCCACTTT. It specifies CATSKGFDNSPLHF.

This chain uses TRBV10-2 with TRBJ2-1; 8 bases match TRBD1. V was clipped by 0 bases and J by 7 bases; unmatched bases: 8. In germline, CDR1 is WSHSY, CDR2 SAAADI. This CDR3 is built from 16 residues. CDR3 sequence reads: CASSESIRGHRNEQFF. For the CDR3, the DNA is TGCGCCAGCAGTGAGTCGATCAGGGGGCATAGGAATGAGCAGTTCTTC.

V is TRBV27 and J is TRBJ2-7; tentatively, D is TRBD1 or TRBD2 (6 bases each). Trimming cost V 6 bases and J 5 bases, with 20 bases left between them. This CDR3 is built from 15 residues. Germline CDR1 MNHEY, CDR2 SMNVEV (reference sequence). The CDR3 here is CASSRRKGGSDEQYF. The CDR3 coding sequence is TGTGCCAGCAGCCGTCGGAAGGGGGGTTCCGACGAGCAGTACTTC.

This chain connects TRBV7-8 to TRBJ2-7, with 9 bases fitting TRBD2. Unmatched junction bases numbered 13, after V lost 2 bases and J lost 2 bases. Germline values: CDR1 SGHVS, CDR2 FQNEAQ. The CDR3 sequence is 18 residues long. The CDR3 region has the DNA TGTGCCAGCAGCTTAAGAACAGGAGTACTAGCGGGTACCTACGAGCAGTACTTC. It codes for CASSLRTGVLAGTYEQYF.

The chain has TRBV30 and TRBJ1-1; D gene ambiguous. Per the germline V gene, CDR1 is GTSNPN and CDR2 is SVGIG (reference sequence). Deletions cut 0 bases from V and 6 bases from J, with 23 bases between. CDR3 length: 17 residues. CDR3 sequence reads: CAWSVYLLKSGQPEAFF. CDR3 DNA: TGTGCCTGGAGTGTATATCTTCTGAAGTCCGGGCAACCTGAAGCTTTCTTT. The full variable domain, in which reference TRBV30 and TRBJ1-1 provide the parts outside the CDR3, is SQTIHQWPATLVQPVGSPLSLECTVEGTSNPNLYWYRQAAGRGLQLLFYSVGIGQISSEVPQNLSASRPQDRQFILSSKKLLLSDSGFYLCAWSVYLLKSGQPEAFFGQGTRLTVV.

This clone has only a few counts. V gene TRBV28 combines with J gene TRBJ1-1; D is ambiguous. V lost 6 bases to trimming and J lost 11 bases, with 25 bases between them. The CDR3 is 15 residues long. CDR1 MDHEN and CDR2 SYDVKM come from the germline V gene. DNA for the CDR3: TGTGCCAGCAGAGCCGTTAGGGCGGGAATGGTGGATGCTTTCTTT. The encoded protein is CASRAVRAGMVDAFF.

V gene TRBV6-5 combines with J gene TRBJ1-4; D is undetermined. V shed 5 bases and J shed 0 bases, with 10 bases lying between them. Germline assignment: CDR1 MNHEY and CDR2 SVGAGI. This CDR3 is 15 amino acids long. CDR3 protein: CASSRRRATNEKLFF. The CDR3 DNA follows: TGTGCCAGCAGTAGACGCCGGGCAACTAATGAAAAACTGTTTTTT.

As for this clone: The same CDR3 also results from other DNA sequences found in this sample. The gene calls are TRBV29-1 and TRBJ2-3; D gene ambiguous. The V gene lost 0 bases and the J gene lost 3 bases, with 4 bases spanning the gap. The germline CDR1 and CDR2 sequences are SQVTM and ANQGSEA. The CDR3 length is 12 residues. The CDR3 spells CSVEEGTDTQYF. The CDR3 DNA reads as TGCAGCGTTGAAGAGGGAACAGATACGCAGTATTTT.

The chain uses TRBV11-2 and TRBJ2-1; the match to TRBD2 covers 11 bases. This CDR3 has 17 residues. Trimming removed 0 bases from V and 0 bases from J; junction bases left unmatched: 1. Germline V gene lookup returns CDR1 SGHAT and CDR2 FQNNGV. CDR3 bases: TGTGCCAGCAGCTTAGATCTAGCGGGAGGCTCCTACAATGAGCAGTTCTTC. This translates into CASSLDLAGGSYNEQFF.

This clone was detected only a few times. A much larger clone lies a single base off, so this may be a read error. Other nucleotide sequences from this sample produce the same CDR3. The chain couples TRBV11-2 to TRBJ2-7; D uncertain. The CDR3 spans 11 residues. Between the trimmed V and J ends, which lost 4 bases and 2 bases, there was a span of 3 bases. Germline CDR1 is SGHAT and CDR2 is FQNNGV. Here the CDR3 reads CASSSTYEQYF. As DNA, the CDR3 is TGTGCCAGCAGCTCCACCTACGAGCAGTACTTC.